This TCR beta chain stems from a study of T cells after somatic rescue of genetic block. Produced via immunoSEQ multiplex PCR; TCRdb's table is partial and in-frame only. Among about 72,000 clones listed, under 95% were seen once. Sequencing was done on a sample of peripheral blood mononuclear cells (PBMCs). This TCR was sampled from a man aged 25 to 40.

CDR3 bases: TGTGCCAGCAGGTCGGGAGGGCCTAAAGATACGCAGTATTTT. Protein: CASRSGGPKDTQYF. The chain uses TRBV28 and TRBJ2-3; 8 bases are shared with TRBD2. This CDR3 has 14 amino acids. Germline V gives CDR1 MDHEN, CDR2 SYDVKM. The ends lost 6 bases at V and 5 bases at J; junction bases unmatched: 7. The full variable domain, with the rest looked up from reference TRBV28 and TRBJ2-3, is DVKVTQSSRYLVKRTGEKVFLECVQDMDHENMFWYRQDPGLGLRLIYFSYDVKMKEKGDIPEGYSVSREKKERFSLILESASTNQTSMYLCASRSGGPKDTQYFGPGTRLTVL.